This T cell receptor (beta chain) was retrieved from a study of shared clonotypes between healthy human individuals (TCRdb year 2020). Broadly, across the study: A couple of women and a few men aged 18 to 49 years were included in the cohort. For each donor, CD4 naive and CD4 memory were each run on three plates, CD8 naive on two plates, and CD8 memory on one plate. Libraries were prepared and TCR repertoires were sequenced by different laboratories using diverse techniques, in order to increase sequencing depth and limit assay-specific biases. To estimate repertoire size and how much clonotype sharing occurs between individuals, the study deeply sequenced the blood TCR repertoires of about five healthy adults. Each donor's leukapheresis produced roughly between roughly 0.85 and 9.5 billion PBMCs. What the authors observed across the whole study: Estimated clonotype richness was generally larger for naive than for memory subsets. Sampling was restricted to blood, and TCR repertoires in tissues likely differ from the TCR repertoires found in blood. Across a handful of donors, around 5% of naive CD4, roughly 3.3% of naive CD8, 2.3% of memory CD4, and under 0.45% of memory CD8 clonotypes were shared. Pairwise subsampling indicated that sequencing depth was expected to affect the degree of clonotype sharing among donors. The genetic and exposure-history diversity represented was limited by the small number of donors. Incomplete sequencing was indicated by rarefaction of sorted-subset datasets, despite the large sequencing depth. Compared with non-shared clonotypes, the clonotypes found in all four sorted-subset donors had higher generation probabilities.

The donors were healthy, HIV-negative adults with no recently reported acute infections or vaccinations. Every donor was a Caucasian adult living in Nashville, Tennessee, USA. CD4+ T cells were enriched by magnetic negative selection, after which naive cells were positively selected on CD45RA and the negative fraction was taken as the memory subset. Blood was obtained by leukapheresis, after which PBMCs were separated by Ficoll-Histopaque density gradient centrifugation and cryopreserved in liquid nitrogen vapor phase. Analytical flow cytometry was used to check the purity and quantity of every magnetically sorted T cell population. Genomic DNA was isolated from every sorted fraction and measured by UV absorbance on a Nanodrop 2000c. TCR CDR3 regions were amplified from genomic DNA by multiplex PCR using the deep immunoSEQ assay. Genomic DNA extracted from each cell subset was distributed evenly over all wells of several immunoSEQ 96-well plates, and each plate served as one replicate. For sorted subsets, each replicate PCR was loaded with 200 to 250 ng genomic DNA, equivalent to approximately 33,000 T cell genomes. The purified libraries were quantified using a Qubit 3.0 fluorometer, sized with a Bioanalyzer 2100, and then quantified again using the KAPA Library Quantification kit. Every immunoSEQ 96-well plate was sequenced on a dedicated single-read 150-cycle Illumina NextSeq 550 flow cell. Regarding the original processing steps: Because the immunoSEQ output held only junctional sequences and lacked quality scores, the filtering could not match the filtering applied to full-length reads. To assign V/J genes and CDR3, sequences were annotated against IMGT germline references using PyIR, a Python wrapper for IgBLAST v1.9. Any read was removed if the V/J assignment was weak (E-value above 1e-6), the CDR3 was missing, or the read contained stop codons, out-of-frame junctions, or ambiguous translated residues. V3J clonotypes were defined as sequences sharing an identical inferred V gene, J gene, and CDR3 amino acid sequence. To compute the percentage overlap between repertoires, the number of shared unique clonotypes was divided by the size of the smaller repertoire. Three approaches were used to assess repertoire richness: RTK rarefaction, the Chao1 estimator, and Recon v2.1 estimates of unobserved clonotypes. Generation probabilities for all TCRbeta clonotypes obtained by the gDNA method from several donors were computed using OLGA. TCRdb carries this immuneACCESS record with in-frame sequences only. Its versions omit some clonotypes, under half of them owing to an unresolved V gene in the studies checked, with the rest unexplained. The DNA was the basis for D and trimming; V, J and clone size are from that table. The sample records about 2.4 million clones, approximately 93% of which are singletons. The biggest ten clones account for 0.36% of the sample.

About this clone: Its antigen remains unidentified. Base qualities are not provided; no much larger clone lies one nucleotide away.

Inclusive of the bounding cysteine and phenylalanine, the CDR3 is 15 residues long. The DNA shown is the 45-base CDR3, in frame from base 1. The germline V gene provides CDR1 SGHTA and CDR2 FQGNSA. V loses 1 base, J loses 1 base, and the germline ends lie 10 bases apart. Source material: naive CD4+ T cells from PBMCs. In light of the paper, this sample's cell subset or site label describes: CD45RA+ positively selected. This clonotype was obtained from a man aged 18-30 years in good health. Some clones in this sample may be carry-over from other donors' samples. This chain joins TRBV7-2 to TRBJ1-2; no D gene can be assigned with confidence. The CDR3 in this case is CASSLVYSFNYGYTF. The base sequence is TGTGCCAGCAGCTTAGTATATAGTTTTAACTATGGCTACACCTTC.